The source of this T cell receptor beta chain is a study of blood T cell repertoires in COVID-19. Study-wide background: Sources were T cells, B-cell-depleted T cells, or PBMCs; the material itself was cDNA or gDNA.

Study processing details: Using reference gene primer amplification, nucleated cell counts were estimated. Clones were sequenced by immunoSEQ multiplex PCR, and TCRdb holds only the in-frame ones, with some missing. V, J and clone size are those of that table, while D and trimming were read from the DNA. This sample has 55,000 to 80,000 clones; just under 95% occur once, and the top ten carry about 6%. V was pared by 2 bases and J by 2 bases, with 11 bases between. In germline, CDR1 is SGHTA, CDR2 FQGNSA. This CDR3 region has 15 residues. Sequenced sample: peripheral blood. This chain links TRBV7-2 with TRBJ2-3; tentative D call: TRBD2 (5 bases). The receptor's source is a human donor in a cohort sampled during active COVID-19. This CDR3 reads CASSLSRLITDTQYF. The CDR3, as DNA: TGTGCCAGCAGCTTAAGCAGACTAATCACAGATACGCAGTATTTT.